This T cell receptor beta chain was found in a study of OX40 agonist ivuxolimab in advanced cancers. Broadly, across the study: Ivuxolimab was an agonistic, fully human IgG2 monoclonal antibody directed against OX40 (CD134), a costimulatory receptor. Intravenous ivuxolimab was administered to patients every 2 weeks at six dose levels: 0.01, 0.1, 0.3, 1.5, 3 and 10 mg/kg. In the dose-escalation cohort, around 80% of patients were male, and the mean age was roughly 60 years with a range of roughly 20 to 80. The paper covers the monotherapy dose-escalation part of the phase I ivuxolimab trial, which included N ≈ 54 patients. Of the approximately 50 dose-escalation patients, hepatocellular carcinoma was present in 19, melanoma in approximately 15, renal cell carcinoma in 9 and head and neck cancer in 9. Prior anti-PD-1, anti-PD-L1 or anti-CTLA-4 therapy was permitted, and approximately 40% of dose-escalation patients had received checkpoint inhibitors. Peripheral TCRbeta sequencing aimed to test whether ivuxolimab altered TCR sequence diversity and caused clonal T-cell expansion. Partial responses were achieved by three dose-escalation patients, of whom one had hepatocellular carcinoma and two had cutaneous melanoma.

Points the paper makes about the study in general: Low levels of normalized T-cell clonal expansion were also seen in some nonresponding patients. The antigen specificity of the clonally expanded peripheral T cells was not determined. After ivuxolimab, more expanded clones were found on average in CD8+ T cells than in CD4+ T cells. In partial responders in the 0.1-3.0 mg/kg groups, normalized peripheral clonal expansion was found to be among the lowest, especially among CD8+ T cells. At doses of 0.1 to 3.0 mg/kg, clonal expansion of both CD4+ and CD8+ T cells in blood was seen between baseline and week 6.

Genomic DNA was extracted from sorted cells for sequencing of the TCRbeta CDR3 region. The immunoSEQ Assay was used for sequencing of TCRbeta CDR3 regions. Sourced from immuneACCESS, this table was stored by TCRdb with only in-frame sequences that have V and J called. A share of the clones is absent; for the studies checked, an unresolved V gene accounts for under half, and the remainder has no known explanation. Within this sample are about 46,000 clones, with roughly nine tenths of them counted one time only. Jointly, the top ten make up about 12% of the sample. In the germline V gene, CDR1 corresponds to MDHEN and CDR2 to SYDVKM. V sheds 8 bases and J sheds 1 base, leaving 26 bases between their ends. Spanning cysteine to phenylalanine, the CDR3 consists of 18 amino acids. Just CDR3 DNA is preserved here, 54 bases in frame from base 1. In the case of this clone: What this receptor recognizes is not known. No much larger clone exists at a distance of one base, and base qualities are not known.

The trial excluded patients who had a history of autoimmune disease or who were on systemic immunosuppression. Peripheral blood for TCR sequencing was collected from all dose cohorts at baseline, on cycle 4 day 1, and on cycle 7 day 1. Samples were obtained from an open-label, multicenter, first-in-human phase I dose-escalation trial of ivuxolimab. The trial enrolled adults with locally advanced or metastatic head and neck squamous cell, hepatocellular, melanoma or renal cell carcinoma. CD4+ and CD8+ T cells were sorted separately from peripheral blood before TCR sequencing. In this chain, TRBV28 is recombined with TRBJ1-1, with no D gene named confidently. This sequence was found in an adult with an advanced solid tumor such as melanoma, head and neck, liver or kidney cancer. The sample consisted of CD4+ or CD8+ T cells sorted from blood, taken in a trial of the OX40 agonist ivuxolimab. This receptor carries the CDR3 CASDNALSLPSGNTEAFF. The DNA sequence follows: TGTGCCAGCGATAACGCTCTATCACTTCCTTCGGGGAACACTGAAGCTTTCTTT.